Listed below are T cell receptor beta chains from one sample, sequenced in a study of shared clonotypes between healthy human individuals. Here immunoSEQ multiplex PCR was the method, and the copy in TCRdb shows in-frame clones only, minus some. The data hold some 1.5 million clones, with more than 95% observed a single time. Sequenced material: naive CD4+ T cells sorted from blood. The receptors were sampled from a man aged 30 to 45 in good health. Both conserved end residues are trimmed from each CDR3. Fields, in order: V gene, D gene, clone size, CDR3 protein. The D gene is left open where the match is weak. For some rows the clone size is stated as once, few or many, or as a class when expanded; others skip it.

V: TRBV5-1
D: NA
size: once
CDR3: ASSLAGLASTDTQY

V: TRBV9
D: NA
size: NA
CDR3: ASSVERGSGIYEQY

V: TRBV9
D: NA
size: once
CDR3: ASSVAPGGYEQY

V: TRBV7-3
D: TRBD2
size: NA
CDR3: ASSSGLAGGYEQF

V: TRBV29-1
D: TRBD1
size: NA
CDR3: SVLSSGGGTDTQY

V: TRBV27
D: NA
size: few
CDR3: ASRGQTNQPQH

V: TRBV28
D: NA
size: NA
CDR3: ASSFSAGTDTQY

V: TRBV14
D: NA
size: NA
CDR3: ASSQGLGGGYT

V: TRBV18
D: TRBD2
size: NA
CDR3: ASSPQDGTSGYKNIQY

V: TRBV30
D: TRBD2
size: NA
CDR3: AWSVPRLAGGSSYEQY

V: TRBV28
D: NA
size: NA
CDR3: ASGGFVVLF

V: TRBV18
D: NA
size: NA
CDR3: ASSRTVKDTGELF

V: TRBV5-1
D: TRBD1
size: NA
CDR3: ASSLQGQPNTEAF

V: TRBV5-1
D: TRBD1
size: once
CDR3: ASSLGRTGSAYEQY

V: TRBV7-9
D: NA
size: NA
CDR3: ASTPRRGGDYGYT

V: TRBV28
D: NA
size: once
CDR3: ASRHDRTGEETQY

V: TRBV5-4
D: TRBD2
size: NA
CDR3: ASSPEGLAGSGELF

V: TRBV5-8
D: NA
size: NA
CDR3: ASSVYYEQY

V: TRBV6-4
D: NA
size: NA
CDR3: ASSVDFEDEQY

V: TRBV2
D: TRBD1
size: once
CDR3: ASSVPTGASWNTEAF

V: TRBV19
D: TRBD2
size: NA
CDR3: ASSSSGRGYEQY

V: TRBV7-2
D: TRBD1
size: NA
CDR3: ASFQIGQGVRELF

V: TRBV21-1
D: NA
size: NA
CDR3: ASSPRGKSAKDTQY

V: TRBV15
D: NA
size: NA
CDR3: ATSMRQSQETQY

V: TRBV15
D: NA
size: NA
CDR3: ATSRDSYGGNQPQH

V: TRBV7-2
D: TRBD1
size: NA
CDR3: ASSPTDRGEQY

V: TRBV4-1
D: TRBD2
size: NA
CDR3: ASSQDLAGPSSYNEQF

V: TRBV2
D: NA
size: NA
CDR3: ASSVGLAVTYEQY

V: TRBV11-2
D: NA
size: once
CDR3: ASSRLEEETQY

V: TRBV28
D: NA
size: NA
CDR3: ASSFSGVNTGELF

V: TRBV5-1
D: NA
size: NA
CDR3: ASSPGLGEKLF

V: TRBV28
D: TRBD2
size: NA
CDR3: VGGRSGTQETQY

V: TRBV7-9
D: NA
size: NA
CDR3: ASSPTLTGNYGYT

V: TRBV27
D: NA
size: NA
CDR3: ASNLLGSTDTQY

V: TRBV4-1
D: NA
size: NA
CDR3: ASSQPDRPGNTIY

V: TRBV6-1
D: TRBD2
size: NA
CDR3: ASSEGLAWF

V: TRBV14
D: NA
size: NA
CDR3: ASSEEGASPRGTEAF

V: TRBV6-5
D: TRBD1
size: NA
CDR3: ASSYGDRGFYETQY

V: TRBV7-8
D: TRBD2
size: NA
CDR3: ASSYGTSGSGGELF

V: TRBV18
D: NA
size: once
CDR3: ASSLNRFANRPHNEKLF

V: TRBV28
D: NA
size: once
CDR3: ASSSGGTSYEQY

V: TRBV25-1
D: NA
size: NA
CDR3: ASSGNAGYEQF

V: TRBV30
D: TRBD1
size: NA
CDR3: AWSASTGKPQH

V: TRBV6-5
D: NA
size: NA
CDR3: ASSYKGGEAQY

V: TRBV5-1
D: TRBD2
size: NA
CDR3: ASSGLAPGELF

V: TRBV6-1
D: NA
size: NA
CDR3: ASSSARWGNTEAF

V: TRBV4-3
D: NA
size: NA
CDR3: ASSQDGGSNTGELF

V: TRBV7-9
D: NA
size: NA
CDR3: ASSFLSYYEQY

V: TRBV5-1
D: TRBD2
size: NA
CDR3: ASRLLAGGAYEQY

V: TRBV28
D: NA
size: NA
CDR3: ASSPLWTPDYGYT

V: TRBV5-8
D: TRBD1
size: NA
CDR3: ASSSSTGLDTQY

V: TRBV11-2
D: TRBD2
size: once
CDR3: ASSSSGFSYEQY

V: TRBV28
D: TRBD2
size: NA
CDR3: ASSLFGLAGAYEQF

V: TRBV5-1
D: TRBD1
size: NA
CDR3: ASGTGTGAPYEQY

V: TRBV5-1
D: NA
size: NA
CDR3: ASSVVPSSYEQY

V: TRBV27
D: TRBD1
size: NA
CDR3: ASSPIWTGGPLNYGYT

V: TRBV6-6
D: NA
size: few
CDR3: ASTPIGRTNQPQH

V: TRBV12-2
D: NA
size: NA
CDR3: ASRLSGESYGYT